This T cell receptor (beta chain) was profiled in a study of blood T cell repertoires in COVID-19. As for the study in general: Material from acute and convalescent COVID-19 was sourced from the United States, Italy and Spain.

In the authors' methods: Nucleated cell counts were estimated from reference gene primer amplification. TCRdb's table, derived via immunoSEQ multiplex PCR, lists solely in-frame clones and lacks some. Clone size and the V and J calls come from that table; the DNA yielded D and trimming. The sample includes under 250,000 clones, roughly nine tenths seen only once; the top ten take about 0.8%. Enrolled during active infection, Seattle patients were then followed longitudinally. CDR3 length: 13 amino acids. Germline loops: CDR1 SNHLY, CDR2 FYNNEI. V lost 8 bases, J lost 0 bases, and 11 bases lay in between.

Sequenced material: peripheral blood. The V and J genes are TRBV2 and TRBJ2-7, with D perhaps TRBD1 (5 bases). The source of this sequence is a man aged 55 to 70 with COVID-19, enrolled during active disease. The CDR3 reads CASLSGFSYEQYF. CDR3 in DNA: TGTGCCAGCTTATCAGGGTTCTCCTACGAGCAGTACTTC.